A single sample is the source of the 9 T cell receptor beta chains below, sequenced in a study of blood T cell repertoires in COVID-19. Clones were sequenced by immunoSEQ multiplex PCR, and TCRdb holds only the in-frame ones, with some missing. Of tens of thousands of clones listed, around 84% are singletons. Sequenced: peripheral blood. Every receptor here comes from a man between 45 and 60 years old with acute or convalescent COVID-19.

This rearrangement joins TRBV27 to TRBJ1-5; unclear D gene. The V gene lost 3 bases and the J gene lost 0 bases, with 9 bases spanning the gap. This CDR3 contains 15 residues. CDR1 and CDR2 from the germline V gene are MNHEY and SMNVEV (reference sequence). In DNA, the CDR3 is TGTGCCAGCAGTTTGGGCGGGAATAGCAATCAGCCCCAGCATTTT. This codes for CASSLGGNSNQPQHF.

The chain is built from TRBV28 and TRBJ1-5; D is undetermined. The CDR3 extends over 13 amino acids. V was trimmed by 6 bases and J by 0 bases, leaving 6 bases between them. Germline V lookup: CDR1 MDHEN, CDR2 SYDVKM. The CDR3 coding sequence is TGTGCCAGCAGCCTAGTTAGCAATCAGCCCCAGCATTTT. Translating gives CASSLVSNQPQHF.

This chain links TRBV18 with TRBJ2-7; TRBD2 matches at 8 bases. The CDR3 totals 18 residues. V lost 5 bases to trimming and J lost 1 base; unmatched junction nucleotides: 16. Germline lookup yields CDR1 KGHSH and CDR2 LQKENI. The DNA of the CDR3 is TGTGCCAGCTCATCCCGACTATCGGTCGAGCGGGGGTCCTACGAGCAGTACTTC. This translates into CASSSRLSVERGSYEQYF.

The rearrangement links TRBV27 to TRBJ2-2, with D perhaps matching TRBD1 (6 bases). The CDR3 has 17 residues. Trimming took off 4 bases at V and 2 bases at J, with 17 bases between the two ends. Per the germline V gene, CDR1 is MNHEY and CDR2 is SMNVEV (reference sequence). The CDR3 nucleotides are TGTGCCAGCAGTTCGAGGACGGGACAAACTAACACCGGGGAGCTGTTTTTT. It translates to CASSSRTGQTNTGELFF.

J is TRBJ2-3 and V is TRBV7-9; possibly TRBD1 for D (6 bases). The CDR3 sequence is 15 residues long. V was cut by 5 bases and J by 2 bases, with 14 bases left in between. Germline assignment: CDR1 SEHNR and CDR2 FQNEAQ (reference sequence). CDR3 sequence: CASSKYQGSTDTQYF. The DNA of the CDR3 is TGTGCCAGCAGCAAATATCAGGGGTCCACAGATACGCAGTATTTT.

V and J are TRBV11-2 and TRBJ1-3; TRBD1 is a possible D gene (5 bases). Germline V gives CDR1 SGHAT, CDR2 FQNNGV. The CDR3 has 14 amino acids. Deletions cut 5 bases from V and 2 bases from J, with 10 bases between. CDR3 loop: CASSVGEAGNTIYF. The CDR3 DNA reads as TGTGCCAGCAGCGTGGGGGAGGCTGGAAACACCATATATTTT.

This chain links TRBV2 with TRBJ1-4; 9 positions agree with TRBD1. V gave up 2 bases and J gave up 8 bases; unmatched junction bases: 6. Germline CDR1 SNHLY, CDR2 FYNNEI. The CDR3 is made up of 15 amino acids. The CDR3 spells CASSEWDRVEEKLFF. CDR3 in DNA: TGTGCCAGCAGTGAATGGGACAGGGTAGAAGAAAAACTGTTTTTT.

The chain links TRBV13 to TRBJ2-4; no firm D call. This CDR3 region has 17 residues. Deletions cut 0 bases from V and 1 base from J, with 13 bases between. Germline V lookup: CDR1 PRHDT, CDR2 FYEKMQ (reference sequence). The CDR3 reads CASSLGDLRKAKNIQYF. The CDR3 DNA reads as TGTGCCAGCAGCTTAGGCGACCTCAGGAAGGCCAAAAACATTCAGTACTTC. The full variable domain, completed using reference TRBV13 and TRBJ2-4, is AAGVIQSPRHLIKEKRETATLKCYPIPRHDTVYWYQQGPGQDPQFLISFYEKMQSDKGSIPDRFSAQQFSDYHSELNMSSLELGDSALYFCASSLGDLRKAKNIQYFGAGTRLSVL.

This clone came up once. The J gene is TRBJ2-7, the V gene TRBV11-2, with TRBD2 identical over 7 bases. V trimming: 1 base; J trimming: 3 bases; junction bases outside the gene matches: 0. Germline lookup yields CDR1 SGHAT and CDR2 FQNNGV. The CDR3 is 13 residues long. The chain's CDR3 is CASSLGDYYEQYF. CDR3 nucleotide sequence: TGTGCCAGCAGCTTAGGGGACTACTACGAGCAGTACTTC.